The 17 T cell receptor beta chains below were found in one sample sequenced in a study of CD8+ T cells in alopecia areata. The sequencing template was cDNA reverse transcribed from extracted RNA. Repertoires were generated with immunoSEQ multiplex PCR, while TCRdb's copy carries only in-frame clones and drops some. The sample records around 200,000 clones, roughly 64% being singletons. Treatment noted: oral pan-JAK inhibitor, 5-10 mg twice daily. Sequenced material: CD8+ T cells sorted from blood, taken at week 24, from a patient treated with tofacitinib. Receptor source: a human donor with alopecia areata.

V usage is TRBV2 and J usage is TRBJ2-7, with D possibly being TRBD1 (6 bases). Germline V gene data show CDR1 as SNHLY and CDR2 as FYNNEI. V was cut by 7 bases and J by 0 bases, with 16 bases left in between. The CDR3 has 15 residues. This CDR3 is CASTARRGDSYEQYF. The CDR3 coding sequence is TGTGCCAGCACGGCGCGCAGGGGAGACTCCTACGAGCAGTACTTC.

This clone was seen a handful of times. The chain combines TRBV27 with TRBJ2-1, with TRBD2 matching 7 bases. After removal of 6 bases from V and 4 bases from J, the junction contained 9 bases not matched to a gene. Germline V lookup: CDR1 MNHEY, CDR2 SMNVEV (reference sequence). CDR3 length: 15 amino acids. The CDR3 sequence is CASSPMGREYNEQFF. Written as DNA, the CDR3 is TGTGCCAGCAGCCCGATGGGGAGGGAATACAATGAGCAGTTCTTC.

J is TRBJ2-7 and V is TRBV6-5, with TRBD2 identical over 11 bases. V shed 2 bases, J shed 4 bases, and the junction held 4 bases outside the gene matches. Per germline, CDR1 MNHEY and CDR2 SVGAGI. This CDR3 is built from 15 residues. The CDR3 spells CASSYETSGAYEQYF. The CDR3 nucleotides read TGTGCCAGCAGTTACGAGACTAGCGGGGCTTACGAGCAGTACTTC.

The V call is TRBV7-6, the J call TRBJ2-1; unclear D gene. CDR3 size: 12 residues. V was shortened by 2 bases and J by 8 bases, with 7 bases between the two germline ends. From germline, CDR1 is SGHVS and CDR2 FNYEAQ. CDR3 coding DNA: TGTGCCAGCAGCTTATATGGCGATGAGCAGTTCTTC. Amino acids: CASSLYGDEQFF. Supplemented by reference TRBV7-6 and TRBJ2-1, the full variable domain reads GAGVSQSPRYKVTKRGQDVALRCDPISGHVSLYWYRQALGQGPEFLTYFNYEAQQDKSGLPNDRFSAERPEGSISTLTIQRTEQRDSAMYRCASSLYGDEQFFGPGTRLTVL.

This chain joins TRBV27 and TRBJ2-3; TRBD1 is a possible D gene (6 bases). The CDR3 loop spans 11 amino acids. Germline-derived CDR1 and CDR2 are MNHEY and SMNVEV (reference sequence). The germline V and J ends were trimmed by 7 bases and 6 bases, with 8 bases remaining between them. The CDR3 sequence: CASIRGDTQYF. DNA for the CDR3: TGTGCCAGCATAAGGGGGGATACGCAGTATTTT.

V is TRBV11-2 and J is TRBJ2-5, with 7 bases that match TRBD1. Germline V gene sequence: CDR1 SGHAT, CDR2 FQNNGV. Unmatched junction bases numbered 8, after V lost 6 bases and J lost 4 bases. The CDR3 has 14 amino acids. The CDR3 loop reads CASRRKQGRETQYF. The CDR3 nucleotides read TGTGCCAGCAGACGAAAACAGGGGAGAGAGACCCAGTACTTC.

The rearrangement uses TRBV29-1 and TRBJ2-7; TRBD1 matches at 9 bases. Germline V gene data show CDR1 as SQVTM and CDR2 as ANQGSEA. The CDR3 is 14 residues long. The J segment lost 6 bases and the V segment lost 6 bases, leaving 12 bases of the junction unmatched. The CDR3 region has the DNA TGCAGCGTGGAGACTGGAAACAGGGGGCCCGAGCAGTACTTC. This encodes CSVETGNRGPEQYF.

In its sample, this clone was seen a few times. The chain recombines TRBV2 with TRBJ2-3, with a possible D match to TRBD2 (6 bases). V was pared by 5 bases and J by 6 bases, with 9 bases between. The CDR3 has 12 amino acids. Germline CDR1 SNHLY, CDR2 FYNNEI. The CDR3 sequence: CASSLLADTQYF. In DNA, the CDR3 is TGTGCCAGCAGTCTTCTAGCGGATACGCAGTATTTT.

The rearrangement links TRBV9 to TRBJ2-5, with 12 bases aligning to TRBD1. Trimming cost V 4 bases and J 5 bases; bases outside gene matches: 6. Germline values: CDR1 SGDLS, CDR2 YYNGEE. CDR3 length: 15 amino acids. As DNA, the CDR3 is TGTGCCAGCAGCAGCGGGACAGGGGGCGTGGAGACCCAGTACTTC. This translates into CASSSGTGGVETQYF.

The sample holds a few counts of this clone. The rearrangement links TRBV30 to TRBJ2-7; D not resolved. Germline values: CDR1 GTSNPN, CDR2 SVGIG (reference sequence). Deletions cut 2 bases from V and 2 bases from J, with 10 bases between. This CDR3 contains 13 residues. The CDR3 reads CAWSSTDPYEQYF. The CDR3 DNA follows: TGTGCCTGGAGTTCGACCGATCCCTACGAGCAGTACTTC. Based on the CDR3 plus reference TRBV30 and TRBJ2-7, the full variable domain is SQTIHQWPATLVQPVGSPLSLECTVEGTSNPNLYWYRQAAGRGLQLLFYSVGIGQISSEVPQNLSASRPQDRQFILSSKKLLLSDSGFYLCAWSSTDPYEQYFGPGTRLTVT.

The chain carries TRBV4-1 and TRBJ2-7; 10 nucleotides match TRBD1. Germline V CDR1 and CDR2: MGHRA, YSYEKL. J was trimmed by 4 bases and V by 0 bases; bases with no gene match: 6. This CDR3 has 16 amino acids. For the CDR3, the DNA is TGCGCCAGCAGCCAAGATCCGTGGGACAGGGGATACGAGCAGTACTTC. Translating gives CASSQDPWDRGYEQYF.

This chain uses TRBV9 with TRBJ2-1; D gene uncertain. The germline V gene has CDR1 SGDLS and CDR2 YYNGEE. Trimming removed 7 bases at V and 6 bases at J, with 11 bases between. The CDR3 spans 12 residues. The DNA for the CDR3 is TGTGCCAGCCTCCTAGTGGCCAATGAGCAGTTCTTC. Protein: CASLLVANEQFF.

The chain has TRBV27 and TRBJ1-2; no clear D. Germline V CDR1 and CDR2: MNHEY, SMNVEV (reference sequence). The V gene lost 0 bases and the J gene lost 4 bases, with 12 bases spanning the gap. The CDR3 is made up of 15 amino acids. In nucleotides, the CDR3 is TGTGCCAGCAGTTTATCAATGGAGGCAGTCTATGGCTACACCTTC. Its translation is CASSLSMEAVYGYTF.

This clone was detected a few times. The chain carries TRBV5-6 and TRBJ2-2, with 14 bases fitting TRBD2. V trimming: 4 bases; J trimming: 7 bases; junction bases outside the gene matches: 6. This CDR3 region has 16 residues. The germline V gene has CDR1 SGHDT and CDR2 YYEEEE. CDR3 in amino acids: CASSAGLAGEYGELFF. The CDR3, as DNA: TGTGCCAGCAGCGCGGGACTAGCGGGGGAGTACGGGGAGCTGTTTTTT. The entire variable domain, with the rest obtained from reference TRBV5-6 and TRBJ2-2, is as follows: DAGVTQSPTHLIKTRGQQVTLRCSPKSGHDTVSWYQQALGQGPQFIFQYYEEEERQRGNFPDRFSGHQFPNYSSELNVNALLLGDSALYLCASSAGLAGEYGELFFGEGSRLTVL.

This chain uses TRBV29-1 with TRBJ1-2, with D unclear. Germline V gives CDR1 SQVTM, CDR2 ANQGSEA. The CDR3 totals 15 residues. Between the trimmed V and J ends, which lost 3 bases and 3 bases, there was a span of 17 bases. This chain's CDR3 is CSVDLPNTADYGYTF. Here the CDR3 DNA reads TGCAGCGTTGACCTACCGAACACGGCTGACTATGGCTACACCTTC.

The gene calls are TRBV6-1 and TRBJ2-7; D call uncertain. V was clipped by 5 bases and J by 0 bases, with 11 bases between them. The CDR3 length is 14 residues. CDR1 MNHNS and CDR2 SASEGT come from the germline V gene. CDR3 nucleotide sequence: TGTGCCAGCAGTCGAGACCCGAGCTCCTACGAGCAGTACTTC. Translated, it gives CASSRDPSSYEQYF.

This sequence joins TRBV10-3 and TRBJ1-3, with a possible D match to TRBD1 (5 bases). CDR1 is ENHRY and CDR2 is SYGVKD in the germline V gene. The CDR3 length is 16 residues. The ends were cut back, 4 bases at V and 0 bases at J, with 13 bases in the middle. In DNA, the CDR3 is TGTGCCATCAGTGGCGGAGACAGCATCTCTGGAAACACCATATATTTT. It encodes CAISGGDSISGNTIYF.